The clone carrying this TCR beta chain was picked up a small number of times. Germline V gives CDR1 SNHLY, CDR2 FYNNEI. The length of the CDR3 is 13 residues. V dropped 7 bases and J dropped 1; count of bases not matched to a gene: 3. The entry originates in a study of cytomegalovirus exposure and HLA in healthy donors. On the study more broadly: An analysis done earlier identified more than 100 million unique TCR beta sequences from 200 million or so T cells.

PCR was performed using 60 Vbeta and 13 Jbeta primers. Repertoires were generated with immunoSEQ multiplex PCR, while TCRdb's copy carries only in-frame clones and drops some. The sample includes 80,000 to 95,000 clones, approximately 71% of them seen just once. What was sequenced was PBMCs. This TCR came from a woman aged 18-29 years in good health and CMV-seropositive. The chain uses TRBV2 and TRBJ2-5; 7 bases are a match to TRBD1. This chain's CDR3 is CASKGDSQETQYF. In DNA form, the CDR3 reads TGTGCCAGCAAGGGGGACAGCCAAGAGACCCAGTACTTC.